This TCR beta chain was recorded in a study of blood T cells in healthy people across ages (dated by TCRdb to about 2015). Study-wide context: In model experiments, template switching captured about one uniquely barcoded TCR beta cDNA molecule for every two T cells. Age-related changes in TCR beta repertoire diversity were measured in the study by deep sequencing normalized with unique cDNA molecular identifiers. The donors were divided into four age groups: young (average around 15 years), middle-aged (around 41), aged (about 60) and long-lived (around 80). To avoid experimental bias, donors of different ages were distributed randomly across sequencing lanes. Two additional independent replicas of 1 million unique cDNA reads from the same blood draw were analyzed for two donors (one aged 18 to 29 and one aged 80 or older). The investigation overall reported the following: Observed TCR beta diversity per million T cells fell roughly linearly with age, and a significant reduction was already apparent by age roughly 40. Total diversity estimates from one million sequenced T cells were considered lower bounds and underestimates. Since profiling was done on bulk unsorted PBMCs, naive and antigen-experienced compartments could not be conclusively compared. There was a strong correlation between observed TCR beta diversity and the percentage of naive T cells measured by flow cytometry. Because donor CMV infection status was unknown, age-related changes in expanded clonotypes were potentially confounded. Compared with the aged group, the long-lived group had more naive CD4+ T cells, fewer expanded clones and increased TCR diversity, a pattern suggesting age selection.

The germline V gene supplies CDR1 SQVTM and CDR2 ANQGSEA. The junction shows trimming of 2 bases on V and 2 bases on J, and the gene matches do not reach 6 bases of it. The CDR3 contains 15 residues, cysteine and phenylalanine counted. Only CDR3 DNA remains: 45 bases, in frame from the first base. Libraries were built with 5' RACE. The listed sequencing device is Illumina HiSeq 2500. A second PCR of roughly 6 to 12 cycles was performed with a sample-barcoded 5' primer and a J-beta primer mix. A unique molecular identifier was introduced onto each TCR beta cDNA molecule by a template-switch 5' adaptor carrying 12 random nucleotides. Each sample yielded at least 3 million CDR3-containing paired-end reads. The Mint cDNA synthesis kit, primed by a TRBC-specific oligonucleotide, was used to synthesize first-strand cDNA from all RNA. Following uracil-DNA glycosylase treatment, a first 18-cycle PCR with universal primers M1SS and BC2_uni_R was performed on all cDNA. For the original study's pipeline: Each sample was normalized by randomly selecting 1 million high-quality reads, each carrying a distinct molecular identifier. Instead of being binned into consensus sequences, reads that shared molecular identifiers were thrown out. MiTCR, set to a Q25 quality threshold and the strictest error-elimination algorithm, was used for CDR3 identification, clonotype clustering and error correction. A nonparametric unseen species model with Euler transformation was used to estimate a lower bound on total TCR beta diversity. TCRdb cleaned the public reads at Q25 with fastp, built clones with MiXCR and kept in-frame beta chains. Each record represents a unique CDR3 protein, reported with the most common genes and DNA among its rows. The V and J calls reflect TCRdb's pipeline rather than the authors' work. For this sample there are around 1,700,000 distinct CDR3 sequences; 25% to 30% appear just once. The leading ten clones occupy less than 9.5% of the sample.

Systemically healthy Caucasian individuals from Russia, 35 to 50 in total and aged roughly 6 to 95 years, were included as donors. Each donor gave ten milliliters of peripheral blood, collected into EDTA-treated Vacutainer tubes. PBMCs were isolated by Ficoll-Paque density-gradient centrifugation, with at least 6 million obtained per sample. Total RNA was extracted from PBMCs with Trizol reagent, with at least 6 micrograms obtained per sample. Naive CD45RAhigh/CD27high T cell percentages were measured by flow cytometry on a PBMC aliquot from every donor. Of note for this clonotype: Its target antigen remains unknown. A single base separates this from a much larger clone, so it may be a read error.

The sample comprised blood. Recombination connected TRBV29-1 to TRBJ2-1, and TRBD2 matches 7 of the central bases. The sequence was collected from a woman in her 30s in good health. At the DNA level, the sequence is TGCAGCGTTGAATCCGCGACTAGCCCCTACAATGAGCAGTTCTTC. This encodes CSVESATSPYNEQFF.